A single sample gave rise to the 7 T cell receptor beta chains below, sequenced in a study of T cell changes during pregnancy in multiple sclerosis. Only in-frame clones appear in the TCRdb table, and some are missing; sequencing was by immunoSEQ multiplex PCR. There are about 75,000 clones in the sample; about nine tenths occur only once, and more than 0.4% lies in the top ten. The sample here was CD4+ T cells from peripheral blood mononuclear cells, taken before pregnancy. These TCRs come from a female donor with multiple sclerosis, enrolled in a pregnancy study.

The chain has TRBV27 and TRBJ1-1; 7 bases match TRBD1. The CDR3 extends over 13 amino acids. The V gene's germline CDR1 is MNHEY and CDR2 SMNVEV (reference sequence). Trimming at V came to 8 bases and at J to 6 bases, leaving 9 bases not matched to a gene. The CDR3 nucleotides are TGTGCCAGCTCGACAGGGTTTGAGCCTGAAGCTTTCTTT. Translation: CASSTGFEPEAFF.

This clone was counted a few times. The chain couples TRBV29-1 to TRBJ1-1; tentatively, D is TRBD1 (5 bases). CDR3 size: 13 residues. Germline values: CDR1 SQVTM, CDR2 ANQGSEA. Trimming stripped 2 bases from V and 0 bases from J, with 7 bases between. The CDR3 sequence is CSVERQLNTEAFF. The DNA for the CDR3 is TGCAGCGTTGAACGACAGCTGAACACTGAAGCTTTCTTT. Based on the CDR3 plus reference TRBV29-1 and TRBJ1-1, the full variable domain is SAVISQKPSRDICQRGTSLTIQCQVDSQVTMMFWYRQQPGQSLTLIATANQGSEATYESGFVIDKFPISRPNLTFSTLTVSNMSPEDSSIYLCSVERQLNTEAFFGQGTRLTVV.

Worth noting for this clone: Compared with germline, one end of the junction differs, possibly owing to a read error. The rearrangement links TRBV5-8 to TRBJ2-5; 7 nucleotides match TRBD2. CDR3 size: 12 residues. Germline values: CDR1 SGHTS, CDR2 YDEGEE. The DNA of the CDR3 is TGTGCCAGCAGCCACCCGGGACTACCCCTCAACTTC. Protein sequence: CASSHPGLPLNF.

This chain connects TRBV9 to TRBJ1-4; D may be TRBD1 (5 bases). This CDR3 is built from 15 residues. Germline V gene lookup returns CDR1 SGDLS and CDR2 YYNGEE. Trimming left V 0 bases short and J 8 bases short, with 14 bases between. The CDR3 loop reads CASSVAAGWEEKLFF. DNA of the CDR3: TGTGCCAGCAGCGTAGCGGCAGGGTGGGAAGAAAAACTGTTTTTT.

V is TRBV28 and J is TRBJ1-3; weak D call: TRBD1 (6 bases). V was cut by 5 bases and J by 2 bases, with 13 bases left in between. This CDR3 has 15 residues. Germline CDR1 and CDR2: MDHEN and SYDVKM. The CDR3 DNA follows: TGTGCCAGCAGTCGAATGGGGGGGCCTGGAAACACCATATATTTT. Its translation: CASSRMGGPGNTIYF.

The chain has TRBV9 and TRBJ1-3; unclear D gene. V was pared by 3 bases and J by 0 bases, with 10 bases between. The CDR3 runs to 15 residues. From germline, CDR1 is SGDLS and CDR2 YYNGEE. The CDR3 reads CASSARGTSGNTIYF. The CDR3 DNA sequence: TGTGCCAGCAGCGCCCGAGGAACCTCTGGAAACACCATATATTTT.

The chain couples TRBV11-3 to TRBJ1-5; 9 nucleotides line up with TRBD1. The germline V gene has CDR1 SGHNT and CDR2 YENEEA. V was clipped by 8 bases and J by 9 bases; unmatched bases: 8. CDR3 size: 13 residues. The CDR3 spells CASGGQGPRPQHF. CDR3 nucleotide sequence: TGTGCCAGCGGTGGACAGGGGCCCCGGCCCCAGCATTTT.